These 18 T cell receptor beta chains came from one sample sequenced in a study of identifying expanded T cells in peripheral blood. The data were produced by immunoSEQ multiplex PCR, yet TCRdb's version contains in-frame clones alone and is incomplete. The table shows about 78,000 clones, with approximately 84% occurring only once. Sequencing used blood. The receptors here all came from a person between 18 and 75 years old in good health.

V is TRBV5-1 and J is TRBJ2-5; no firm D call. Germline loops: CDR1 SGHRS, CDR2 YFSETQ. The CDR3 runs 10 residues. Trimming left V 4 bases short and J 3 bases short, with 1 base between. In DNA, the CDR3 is TGCGCCAGCAGCGAAGAGACCCAGTACTTC. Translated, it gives CASSEETQYF.

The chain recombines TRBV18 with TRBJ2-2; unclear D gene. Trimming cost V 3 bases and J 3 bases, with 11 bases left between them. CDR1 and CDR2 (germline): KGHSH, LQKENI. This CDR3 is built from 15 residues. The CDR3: CASSPRQADTGELFF. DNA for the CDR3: TGTGCCAGCTCACCGCGGCAGGCCGACACCGGGGAGCTGTTTTTT.

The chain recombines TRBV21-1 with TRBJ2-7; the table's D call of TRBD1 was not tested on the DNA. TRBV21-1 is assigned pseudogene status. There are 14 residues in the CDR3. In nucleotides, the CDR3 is TGTGCCAGCAACTGGACAGGGGACTCCTACGAGCAGTACTTC. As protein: CASNWTGDSYEQYF.

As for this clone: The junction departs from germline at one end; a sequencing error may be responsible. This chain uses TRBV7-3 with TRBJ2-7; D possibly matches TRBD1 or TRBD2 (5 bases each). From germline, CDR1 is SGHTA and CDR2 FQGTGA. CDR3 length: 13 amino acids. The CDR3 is CASSFRESSEQYF. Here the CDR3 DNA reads TGTGCCAGCAGCTTCAGGGAGTCCTCCGAGCAGTACTTC.

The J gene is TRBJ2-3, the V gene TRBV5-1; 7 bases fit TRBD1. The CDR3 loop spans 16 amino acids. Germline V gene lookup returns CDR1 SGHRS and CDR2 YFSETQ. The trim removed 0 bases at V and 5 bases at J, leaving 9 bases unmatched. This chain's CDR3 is CASSLEGDRPVDTQYF. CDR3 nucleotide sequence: TGCGCCAGCAGCTTGGAGGGGGACAGACCGGTAGATACGCAGTATTTT.

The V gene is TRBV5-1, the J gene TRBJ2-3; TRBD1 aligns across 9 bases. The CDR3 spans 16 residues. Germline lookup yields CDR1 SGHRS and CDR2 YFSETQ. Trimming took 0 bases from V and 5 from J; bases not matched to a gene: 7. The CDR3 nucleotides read TGCGCCAGCAGCTTGGGCCAGACAGGGGGAGTAGATACGCAGTATTTT. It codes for CASSLGQTGGVDTQYF.

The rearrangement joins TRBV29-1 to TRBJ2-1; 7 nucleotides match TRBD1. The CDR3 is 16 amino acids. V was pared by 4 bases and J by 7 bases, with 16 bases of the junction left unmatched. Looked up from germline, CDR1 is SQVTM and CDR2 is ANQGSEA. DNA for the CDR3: TGCAGCGTTGGGAATCATAGGGGGCGGGCTTCGAATGAGCAGTTCTTC. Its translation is CSVGNHRGRASNEQFF.

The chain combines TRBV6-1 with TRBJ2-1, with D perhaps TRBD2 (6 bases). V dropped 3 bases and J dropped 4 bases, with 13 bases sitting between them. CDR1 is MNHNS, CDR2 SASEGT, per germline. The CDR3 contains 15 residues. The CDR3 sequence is CASSDTGRSYNEQFF. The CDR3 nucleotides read TGTGCCAGCAGTGATACCGGGAGATCTTACAATGAGCAGTTCTTC.

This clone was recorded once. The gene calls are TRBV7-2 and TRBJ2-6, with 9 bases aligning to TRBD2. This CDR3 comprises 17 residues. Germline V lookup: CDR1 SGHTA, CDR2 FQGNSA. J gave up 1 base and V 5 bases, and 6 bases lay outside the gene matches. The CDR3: CASSNSGRGSGANVLTF. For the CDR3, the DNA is TGTGCCAGCAGCAATAGCGGGAGAGGTTCTGGGGCCAACGTCCTGACTTTC.

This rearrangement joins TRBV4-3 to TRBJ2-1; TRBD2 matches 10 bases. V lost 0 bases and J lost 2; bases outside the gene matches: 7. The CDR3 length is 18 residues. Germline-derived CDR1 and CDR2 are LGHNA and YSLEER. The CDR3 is CASSQDSSGSGPYNEQFF. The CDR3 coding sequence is TGCGCCAGCAGCCAAGATTCTAGCGGGAGTGGTCCCTACAATGAGCAGTTCTTC.

The CDR3 is CASSQAETGGSGANVLTF. DNA of the CDR3: TGCGCCAGCAGCCAAGCGGAGACAGGGGGCTCTGGGGCCAACGTCCTGACTTTC. This chain joins TRBV4-3 and TRBJ2-6, with 9 bases aligning to TRBD1. V dropped 1 base and J dropped 0; count of bases not matched to a gene: 4. The CDR3 loop spans 18 amino acids. Germline CDR1 and CDR2: LGHNA and YSLEER.

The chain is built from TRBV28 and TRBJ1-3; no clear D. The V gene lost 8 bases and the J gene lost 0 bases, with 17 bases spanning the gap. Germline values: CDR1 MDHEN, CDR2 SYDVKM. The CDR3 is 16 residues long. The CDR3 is CASWSRTSVSGNTIYF. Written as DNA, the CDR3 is TGTGCCAGCTGGTCCCGGACCAGCGTCTCTGGAAACACCATATATTTT. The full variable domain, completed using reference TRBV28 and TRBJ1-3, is DVKVTQSSRYLVKRTGEKVFLECVQDMDHENMFWYRQDPGLGLRLIYFSYDVKMKEKGDIPEGYSVSREKKERFSLILESASTNQTSMYLCASWSRTSVSGNTIYFGEGSWLTVV.

CDR3 in amino acids: CASSLLAGPNQPQHF. The CDR3 nucleotides are TGTGCCAGCAGCTTGCTTGCAGGCCCCAATCAGCCCCAGCATTTT. The chain carries TRBV5-5 and TRBJ1-5; no definite D call. The V end was cut by 1 base, the J end by 3 bases, with 11 bases between. Germline CDR1 is SGHKS and CDR2 is YYEKEE (reference sequence). This CDR3 contains 15 residues.

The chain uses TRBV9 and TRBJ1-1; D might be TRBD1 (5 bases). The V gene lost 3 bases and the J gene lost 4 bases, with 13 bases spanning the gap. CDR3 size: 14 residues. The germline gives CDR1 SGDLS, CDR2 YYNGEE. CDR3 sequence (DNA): TGTGCCAGCAGCGCCACACTCGGGACCACTGAAGCTTTCTTT. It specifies CASSATLGTTEAFF.

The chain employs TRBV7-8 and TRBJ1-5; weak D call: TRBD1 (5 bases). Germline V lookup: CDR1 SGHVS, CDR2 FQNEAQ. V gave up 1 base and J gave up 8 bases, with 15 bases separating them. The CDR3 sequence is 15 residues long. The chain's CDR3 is CASSLGVVGDEPQHF. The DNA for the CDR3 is TGTGCCAGCAGCTTAGGGGTGGTGGGGGACGAGCCCCAGCATTTT.

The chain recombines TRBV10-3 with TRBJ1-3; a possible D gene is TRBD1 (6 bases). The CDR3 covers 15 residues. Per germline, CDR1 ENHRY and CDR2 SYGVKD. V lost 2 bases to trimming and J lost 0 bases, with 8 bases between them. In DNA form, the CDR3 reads TGTGCCATCAGTGAGGGACAGAGCTCTGGAAACACCATATATTTT. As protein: CAISEGQSSGNTIYF.

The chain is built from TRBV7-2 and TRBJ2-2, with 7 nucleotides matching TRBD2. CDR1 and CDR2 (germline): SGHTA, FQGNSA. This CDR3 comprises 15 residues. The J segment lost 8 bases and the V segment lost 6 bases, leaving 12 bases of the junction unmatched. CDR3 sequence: CASRPTSATPGELFF. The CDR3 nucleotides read TGTGCCAGCAGGCCAACTAGCGCTACGCCAGGGGAGCTGTTTTTT.

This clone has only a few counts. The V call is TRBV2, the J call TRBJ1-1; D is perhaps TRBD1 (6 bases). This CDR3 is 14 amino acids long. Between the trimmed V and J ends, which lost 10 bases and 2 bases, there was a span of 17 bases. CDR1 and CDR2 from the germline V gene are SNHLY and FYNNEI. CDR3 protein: CATGRGVGNTEAFF. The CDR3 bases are TGTGCCACCGGTAGGGGGGTGGGAAACACTGAAGCTTTCTTT.